Presented here are 32 T cell receptor beta chains from one specimen sequenced in a study of blood T cells in healthy people across ages. Primed by a sample-barcoded 5' primer and a J-beta primer mix, a second PCR proceeded for roughly 7 to 11 cycles. MiXCR, run by TCRdb on the 5' RACE reads, gives a single entry per CDR3 protein. The sample consists of more than 900,000 distinct CDR3 sequences, almost 25% of them appearing once. These same records also appear under a second study, on T cells of mothers and their children.

The specimen was blood. Receptors originate from a girl aged 2-15 years in good health.

V is TRBV6-2 or TRBV6-3 and J is TRBJ2-7, with a tentative D call TRBD2 (5 bases). In germline, CDR1 is MNHEY, CDR2 SVGEGT. V was shortened by 0 bases and J by 3 bases, with 9 bases between the two germline ends. This CDR3 spans 14 amino acids. The CDR3 DNA follows: TGTGCCAGCAGTTACTCGAGGGCCAACTACGAGCAGTACTTC. This gives the protein CASSYSRANYEQYF.

The rearrangement joins TRBV12-3 or TRBV12-4 to TRBJ2-7, with a weak D call TRBD1 (6 bases). The CDR3 spans 15 residues. With 4 bases removed from V and 7 bases from J, the gap between germline ends came to 20 bases. The CDR3 coding sequence is TGTGCCAGCAGTTCCCCAATTAAGAACAGGGTTGAGCAGTACTTC. Its translation: CASSSPIKNRVEQYF.

This rearrangement joins TRBV12-3 or TRBV12-4 to TRBJ2-7; the D is unclear. The CDR3 has 13 amino acids. V dropped 3 bases and J dropped 0 bases, with 6 bases sitting between them. The CDR3 region is CASSFGYSYEQYF. DNA for the CDR3: TGTGCCAGCAGTTTTGGGTACTCCTACGAGCAGTACTTC.

The gene calls are TRBV29-1 and TRBJ2-2, with D tentatively TRBD1 or TRBD2 (5 bases each). The CDR3 length is 13 residues. Trimming took off 7 bases at V and 5 bases at J, with 14 bases between the two ends. Germline V gene sequence: CDR1 SQVTM, CDR2 ANQGSEA. This CDR3 reads CSARDGETGELFF. CDR3 bases: TGCAGCGCACGGGACGGGGAGACCGGGGAGCTGTTTTTT.

The rearrangement joins TRBV4-2 to TRBJ2-3; no firm D call. The length of the CDR3 is 15 residues. V was clipped by 0 bases and J by 0 bases, with 7 bases between them. Per the germline V gene, CDR1 is LGHNA and CDR2 is YNFKEQ. CDR3 bases: TGTGCCAGCAGCCAAGAGGATCCCAGCACAGATACGCAGTATTTT. It specifies CASSQEDPSTDTQYF.

The chain has TRBV9 and TRBJ2-7; D assignment may be TRBD1 or TRBD2 (5 bases each). The DNA matches TRBJ2-1 better at its end, which makes the J call doubtful. CDR1 and CDR2 from the germline V gene are SGDLS and YYNGEE. The CDR3 is 15 residues long. This CDR3 is CASSVVGGPPNEQFF. The CDR3 DNA reads TGTGCCAGCAGCGTAGTTGGGGGACCACCGAATGAGCAGTTCTTC.

The chain uses TRBV9 and TRBJ2-7; 11 nucleotides align to TRBD2. J was trimmed by 3 bases and V by 2 bases; bases with no gene match: 4. Germline V lookup: CDR1 SGDLS, CDR2 YYNGEE. The CDR3 totals 15 residues. CDR3 sequence: CASSVASGRIYEQYF. The CDR3 DNA follows: TGTGCCAGCAGCGTTGCTAGCGGGAGGATCTACGAGCAGTACTTC.

This sequence joins TRBV12-3 or TRBV12-4 and TRBJ1-6, with TRBD1 matching 11 bases. V was pared by 8 bases and J by 14 bases, with 14 bases of the junction left unmatched. The CDR3 has 15 amino acids. The chain's CDR3 is CASRSSPGTGGTLHF. The CDR3 region has the DNA TGTGCCAGCCGTTCGAGTCCCGGGACAGGGGGGACCCTCCACTTT.

The V and J genes are TRBV20-1 and TRBJ2-7, with D unclear. Trimming stripped 5 bases from V and 2 bases from J, with 22 bases between. CDR3 size: 16 residues. The V gene's germline CDR1 is DFQATT and CDR2 SNEGSKA (reference sequence). The CDR3 loop is CSAGASLLASAYEQYF. Written as DNA, the CDR3 is TGCAGTGCTGGAGCCAGTTTGTTAGCTTCCGCCTACGAGCAGTACTTC.

V is TRBV18 and J is TRBJ2-5; 10 bases map to TRBD1. The J call may be faulty, since TRBJ2-7 better matches the DNA end. The CDR3 extends over 16 amino acids. The V gene's germline CDR1 is KGHSH and CDR2 LQKENI. CDR3 in DNA: TGTGCCAGCTCACACGGACAGGGGGTATATTCCTACGAGCAGTACTTC. It codes for CASSHGQGVYSYEQYF.

This chain uses TRBV27 with TRBJ2-3, with TRBD1 identical over 11 bases. Germline V CDR1 and CDR2: MNHEY, SMNVEV (reference sequence). The CDR3 is made up of 15 amino acids. V dropped 6 bases and J dropped 4; count of bases not matched to a gene: 6. CDR3 sequence: CASRPGTGGPDTQYF. CDR3 DNA sequence: TGTGCCAGCAGACCCGGGACAGGGGGACCAGATACGCAGTATTTT.

This clonotype showed up just a few times. The chain employs TRBV25-1 and TRBJ2-2; D perhaps matches TRBD2 (6 bases). V lost 8 bases and J lost 5, with 27 bases in between. Germline CDR1 MGHDK, CDR2 SYGVNS. This CDR3 spans 18 amino acids. CDR3 DNA: TGTGCCAGCGAATCAAGGGGCGGAGGGGTAGCGAGGACCGGGGAGCTGTTTTTT. Its protein product is CASESRGGGVARTGELFF.

This clonotype has a handful of counts. The genes are TRBV12-5 and TRBJ1-5; 7 nucleotides agree with TRBD1. The CDR3 has 15 residues. Per the germline V gene, CDR1 is LGHNT and CDR2 is FRNRAP. With 1 base clipped from V and 2 bases from J, the junction kept 2 bases outside the gene matches. CDR3: CASGLEGTGNQPQHF. In nucleotides, the CDR3 is TGTGCTAGTGGTTTGGAGGGGACAGGCAATCAGCCCCAGCATTTT.

The chain joins TRBV19 to TRBJ2-5; 8 bases agree with TRBD1. The assigned J gene may be wrong: the sequence end matches TRBJ2-7 better. The CDR3 is 16 amino acids. Germline assignment: CDR1 LNHDA and CDR2 SQIVND (reference sequence). CDR3 sequence: CASSTGTGRSSYEQYF. The DNA of the CDR3 is TGTGCCAGTAGTACTGGGACAGGTCGTAGTTCCTACGAGCAGTACTTC.

The chain carries TRBV7-9 and TRBJ2-3, with 7 bases matching TRBD1. Germline V lookup: CDR1 SEHNR, CDR2 FQNEAQ (reference sequence). The V and J ends lost 2 bases and 2 bases, in that order; junction bases with no gene match: 7. This CDR3 spans 16 amino acids. The DNA for the CDR3 is TGTGCCAGCAGCTTAATCCGACAGGGAGTCACAGATACGCAGTATTTT. Translated: CASSLIRQGVTDTQYF.

The sample holds a few counts of this clonotype. V is TRBV7-2 and J is TRBJ2-7; 9 bases match TRBD1. The CDR3 is 13 amino acids. The germline gives CDR1 SGHTA, CDR2 FQGNSA. The ends lost 3 bases at V and 6 bases at J; junction bases unmatched: 3. CDR3 amino acids: CASSFGQGFEQYF. In nucleotides, the CDR3 is TGTGCCAGCAGCTTCGGACAGGGGTTCGAGCAGTACTTC.

The rearrangement joins TRBV21-1 to TRBJ2-7; the table's D call of TRBD2 was not tested on the DNA. TRBV21-1 represents a pseudogene. This CDR3 spans 18 amino acids. The DNA for the CDR3 is TGTGCCAGCAGCAAAGCGAAGCGGGAGGGCGGGGGTAACTACGAGCAGTACTTC. Its protein product is CASSKAKREGGGNYEQYF.

V gene TRBV24-1 combines with J gene TRBJ2-7; TRBD2 might be the D (6 bases). Germline loops: CDR1 KGHDR, CDR2 SFDVKD. This CDR3 region has 13 residues. The ends were cut back, 3 bases at V and 6 bases at J, with 11 bases in the middle. The CDR3 DNA is TGTGCCACCAGTGATCCGGGGACTTCCGAGCAGTACTTC. This codes for CATSDPGTSEQYF.

This clonotype was seen a handful of times. V gene TRBV13 combines with J gene TRBJ1-1; D not resolved. The CDR3 consists of 15 residues. Per germline, CDR1 PRHDT and CDR2 FYEKMQ (reference sequence). Deletions cut 2 bases from V and 6 bases from J, with 16 bases between. The chain's CDR3 is CASSLWVISYAEAFF. The CDR3 nucleotides read TGTGCCAGCAGCTTATGGGTGATTTCGTATGCTGAAGCTTTCTTT. Full variable domain (outside the CDR3, taken from reference TRBV13 and TRBJ1-1): AAGVIQSPRHLIKEKRETATLKCYPIPRHDTVYWYQQGPGQDPQFLISFYEKMQSDKGSIPDRFSAQQFSDYHSELNMSSLELGDSALYFCASSLWVISYAEAFFGQGTRLTVV.

A remark on this clonotype: One end of the junction is discordant with germline, which a read error may explain. This chain connects TRBV28 to TRBJ2-5, with D tentatively TRBD1 (6 bases). Germline CDR1 reads MDHEN; CDR2 reads SYDVKM. The CDR3 spans 15 residues. The CDR3 coding sequence is TGTGGCAGCCTACGGGACAAACAAGGATATGAGACCCAGTACTTC. Its translation is CGSLRDKQGYETQYF.

This clonotype was seen only a few times. The J gene is TRBJ2-1, the V gene TRBV12-3 or TRBV12-4; perhaps TRBD1 as D (6 bases). With 7 bases removed from V and 8 bases from J, the gap between germline ends came to 18 bases. This CDR3 spans 14 amino acids. The CDR3 nucleotides are TGTGCCAGCATGTTTGAAAGGGGGAGCGATGAGCAGTTCTTC. This codes for CASMFERGSDEQFF.

There are a few counts of this clonotype. The chain carries TRBV29-1 and TRBJ2-7; 10 positions agree with TRBD1. CDR1 and CDR2 from the germline V gene are SQVTM and ANQGSEA. Trimming removed 3 bases from V and 4 bases from J; junction bases left unmatched: 9. The CDR3 extends over 15 amino acids. The CDR3 bases are TGCAGCGTTGAGGAGCCGGGGACAGGGGAATACGAGCAGTACTTC. Its translation: CSVEEPGTGEYEQYF.

The genes are TRBV7-3 and TRBJ2-1; 7 positions agree with TRBD2. Germline values: CDR1 SGHTA, CDR2 FQGTGA. The V and J ends lost 6 bases and 5 bases, in that order; junction bases with no gene match: 4. The CDR3 is 13 residues long. CDR3 bases: TGTGCCAGCAGTTGGGGGAGGGACAATGAGCAGTTCTTC. Protein: CASSWGRDNEQFF. The variable domain in full, completed from reference TRBV7-3 and TRBJ2-1, reads GAGVSQTPSNKVTEKGKYVELRCDPISGHTALYWYRQSLGQGPEFLIYFQGTGAADDSGLPNDRFFAVRPEGSVSTLKIQRTERGDSAVYLCASSWGRDNEQFFGPGTRLTVL.

This clonotype has just a few counts. The chain recombines TRBV5-5 with TRBJ1-2; unclear D gene. Trimming removed 0 bases at V and 8 bases at J, with 14 bases between. CDR1 SGHKS and CDR2 YYEKEE come from the germline V gene (reference sequence). The CDR3 runs 14 residues. CDR3 sequence reads: CASSLGKGGRGYTF. The CDR3 bases are TGTGCCAGCAGCTTGGGTAAGGGAGGAAGGGGCTACACCTTC.

The sample holds a few counts of this clonotype. The V and J genes are TRBV3-1 and TRBJ2-7; D unclear. V shed 2 bases and J shed 4 bases, with 9 bases lying between them. Germline V gene data show CDR1 as LGHDT and CDR2 as YNNKEL (reference sequence). CDR3 length: 13 amino acids. CDR3 residues: CASSQSSAYEQYF. CDR3 bases: TGTGCCAGCAGCCAATCGAGCGCTTACGAGCAGTACTTC.

This clonotype was recorded a few times. The junction departs from the called germline gene at one end, perhaps through a read error. The chain has TRBV6-5 and TRBJ2-5; 10 nucleotides match TRBD2. Germline V lookup: CDR1 MNHEY, CDR2 SVGAGI. CDR3 length: 16 amino acids. CDR3 residues: CASSYSGGIPGETQYF. The CDR3 nucleotides are TGTGCCAGTAGTTATAGCGGGGGGATCCCCGGGGAGACCCAGTACTTC.

The gene calls are TRBV29-1 and TRBJ1-2; 10 nucleotides line up with TRBD1. CDR1 SQVTM and CDR2 ANQGSEA come from the germline V gene. The J segment lost 8 bases and the V segment lost 7 bases, leaving 10 bases of the junction unmatched. CDR3 size: 13 residues. The CDR3 region has the DNA TGCAGCGCCGGGGAGGGACAGGGGAGGGGCTACACCTTC. Translation gives CSAGEGQGRGYTF.

The gene calls are TRBV5-1 and TRBJ2-5; TRBD2 agrees at 13 bases. V was clipped by 1 base and J by 5 bases; unmatched bases: 8. This CDR3 comprises 17 residues. Germline V gene data show CDR1 as SGHRS and CDR2 as YFSETQ. CDR3 region: CASSLRTSGGSGETQYF. CDR3 in DNA: TGCGCCAGCAGCTTGCGGACTAGCGGGGGAAGCGGGGAGACCCAGTACTTC.

The chain has TRBV9 and TRBJ2-1; 12 bases align to TRBD1. The CDR3 totals 16 residues. Trimming cost V 0 bases and J 7 bases; bases outside gene matches: 5. The germline V gene has CDR1 SGDLS and CDR2 YYNGEE. As DNA, the CDR3 is TGTGCCAGCAGCGTAGTCGGGACAGGGGGCATGAATGAGCAGTTCTTC. Its translation is CASSVVGTGGMNEQFF.

The chain is built from TRBV13 and TRBJ2-5; a weak D match, TRBD2 (6 bases). The V gene lost 5 bases and the J gene lost 4 bases, with 11 bases spanning the gap. Germline CDR1 and CDR2: PRHDT and FYEKMQ (reference sequence). This CDR3 comprises 13 residues. The chain's CDR3 is CASSKTSRETQYF. DNA for the CDR3: TGTGCCAGCAGCAAGACTAGTAGAGAGACCCAGTACTTC.

This chain connects TRBV28 to TRBJ2-1, with 12 bases identical to TRBD2. CDR3 length equals 15 residues. The V gene's germline CDR1 is MDHEN and CDR2 SYDVKM. Trimming took 9 bases from V and 4 from J; bases not matched to a gene: 7. CDR3 DNA sequence: TGTGCCAGTCGTGGGACTAGCGGGTATTACAATGAGCAGTTCTTC. This translates into CASRGTSGYYNEQFF.

This clonotype has only a few counts. The chain is built from TRBV7-2 and TRBJ2-3, with 15 bases aligning to TRBD2. J lost 4 bases, V lost 5 bases, and 4 bases had no gene match. The CDR3 spans 16 residues. Germline values: CDR1 SGHTA, CDR2 FQGNSA. Written as DNA, the CDR3 is TGTGCCAGCAGCATCTGGACTAGCGGGAGGGCAGATACGCAGTATTTT. Its translation is CASSIWTSGRADTQYF.